A selection of T cell receptor beta chains follows, all from one sample in a study of blood T cells in healthy people across ages. A single record per CDR3 protein comes from TCRdb applying MiXCR to the 5' RACE reads. This sample has about 970,000 distinct CDR3 sequences, with approximately 50% found just once. Material for sequencing was blood. The receptors here all came from an older woman in good health. The CDR3 runs from the conserved cysteine through the conserved F or W. The D gene is left open where the match is weak. Clone sizes are given selectively: once, few, many, or a class where the clone is expanded.

v_call: TRBV20-1
d_call: NA
j_call: TRBJ1-1
clone_size: NA
cdr3_aa: CSARRGTGPEAFF
cdr3_nt: TGCAGTGCCCGGAGGGGAACAGGGCCCGAAGCTTTCTTT

v_call: TRBV7-8
d_call: NA
j_call: TRBJ2-7
clone_size: few
cdr3_aa: CASKGGRLAGEQYF
cdr3_nt: TGTGCCAGCAAAGGGGGAAGACTAGCTGGCGAGCAGTACTTC

v_call: TRBV12-3/TRBV12-4
d_call: NA
j_call: TRBJ1-2
clone_size: NA
cdr3_aa: CASSLRRVENGYTF
cdr3_nt: TGTGCCAGCAGTTTACGCAGGGTAGAGAATGGCTACACCTTC

v_call: TRBV4-3
d_call: NA
j_call: TRBJ2-5
clone_size: NA
cdr3_aa: CASSQAGDQETQYF
cdr3_nt: TGCGCCAGCAGCCAAGCGGGAGACCAAGAGACCCAGTACTTC

v_call: TRBV12-3/TRBV12-4
d_call: NA
j_call: TRBJ2-6
clone_size: NA
cdr3_aa: CASSSGQPSGANVLTF
cdr3_nt: TGTGCCAGCAGTTCAGGGCAGCCGTCTGGGGCCAACGTCCTGACTTTC

v_call: TRBV20-1
d_call: NA
j_call: TRBJ1-2
clone_size: few
cdr3_aa: CSASETNYGYTF
cdr3_nt: TGCAGTGCTAGCGAGACAAACTATGGCTACACCTTC

v_call: TRBV5-1
d_call: NA
j_call: TRBJ2-6
clone_size: NA
cdr3_aa: CASSLVFVFSGANVLTF
cdr3_nt: TGCGCCAGCAGCTTGGTTTTTGTTTTCTCTGGGGCCAACGTCCTGACTTTC

v_call: TRBV11-2
d_call: NA
j_call: TRBJ2-5
clone_size: NA
cdr3_aa: CASSLEVGAHQETQYF
cdr3_nt: TGTGCCAGCAGCTTAGAGGTGGGGGCCCACCAAGAGACCCAGTACTTC

v_call: TRBV6-5
d_call: NA
j_call: TRBJ2-1
clone_size: NA
cdr3_aa: CASSYKTNHEQFF
cdr3_nt: TGTGCCAGCAGTTACAAGACTAATCATGAGCAGTTCTTC

v_call: TRBV12-3/TRBV12-4
d_call: NA
j_call: TRBJ2-5
clone_size: NA
cdr3_aa: CASSPRISEFQETQYF
cdr3_nt: TGTGCCAGCAGCCCCCGGATCAGCGAATTCCAAGAGACCCAGTACTTC

v_call: TRBV11-2
d_call: TRBD1
j_call: TRBJ1-2
clone_size: once
cdr3_aa: CASSCRDRDRDGYTF
cdr3_nt: TGTGCCAGCAGCTGCCGGGACAGGGACAGGGATGGCTACACCTTC

v_call: TRBV7-2
d_call: NA
j_call: TRBJ1-2
clone_size: NA
cdr3_aa: CASSLFPGAGVDYGYTF
cdr3_nt: TGTGCCAGCAGCTTATTTCCCGGGGCGGGGGTTGACTATGGCTACACCTTC

v_call: TRBV2
d_call: TRBD1
j_call: TRBJ2-5
clone_size: NA
cdr3_aa: CASERRGGQGQETQYF
cdr3_nt: TGTGCCAGCGAGAGGAGAGGCGGACAGGGACAAGAGACCCAGTACTTC

v_call: TRBV12-3/TRBV12-4
d_call: NA
j_call: TRBJ2-7
clone_size: NA
cdr3_aa: CASSRRALSYEQYF
cdr3_nt: TGTGCCAGCAGTAGACGAGCGCTATCCTACGAGCAGTACTTC

v_call: TRBV6-2/TRBV6-3
d_call: NA
j_call: TRBJ2-7
clone_size: NA
cdr3_aa: CASKPQGSYEQYF
cdr3_nt: TGTGCCAGCAAACCACAGGGATCCTACGAGCAGTACTTC

v_call: TRBV3-1
d_call: NA
j_call: TRBJ1-5
clone_size: NA
cdr3_aa: CASSHGDQPQHF
cdr3_nt: TGTGCCAGCAGCCACGGAGATCAGCCCCAGCATTTT

v_call: TRBV6-5
d_call: NA
j_call: TRBJ2-7
clone_size: NA
cdr3_aa: CASSYARYGDEQYF
cdr3_nt: TGTGCCAGCAGTTACGCGAGGTACGGGGACGAGCAGTACTTC

v_call: TRBV6-6
d_call: TRBD2
j_call: TRBJ2-7
clone_size: NA
cdr3_aa: CASSYPKLAGANEQYF
cdr3_nt: TGTGCCAGCAGTTACCCCAAACTAGCGGGAGCCAACGAGCAGTACTTC

v_call: TRBV7-9
d_call: NA
j_call: TRBJ2-7
clone_size: few
cdr3_aa: CASSPRRGNEQYF
cdr3_nt: TGTGCCAGCAGCCCCAGACGGGGGAACGAGCAGTACTTC

v_call: TRBV15
d_call: NA
j_call: TRBJ2-3
clone_size: NA
cdr3_aa: CATSRNPGEVTDTQYF
cdr3_nt: TGTGCCACCAGCAGAAACCCCGGGGAGGTGACAGATACGCAGTATTTT

v_call: TRBV30
d_call: NA
j_call: TRBJ2-7
clone_size: few
cdr3_aa: CAWSWGATATYEQYF
cdr3_nt: TGTGCCTGGAGTTGGGGTGCGACAGCGACCTACGAGCAGTACTTC

v_call: TRBV7-9
d_call: NA
j_call: TRBJ1-1
clone_size: NA
cdr3_aa: CASSKNTEAFF
cdr3_nt: TGTGCCAGCAGCAAGAACACTGAAGCTTTCTTT

v_call: TRBV7-6
d_call: NA
j_call: TRBJ2-3
clone_size: NA
cdr3_aa: CASSLDPRAMRDTDTQYF
cdr3_nt: TGTGCCAGCAGCTTAGACCCTCGGGCTATGAGGGATACAGATACGCAGTATTTT

v_call: TRBV20-1
d_call: TRBD2
j_call: TRBJ2-7
clone_size: once
cdr3_aa: CSARLAGFSYEQYF
cdr3_nt: TGCAGTGCGAGACTAGCGGGATTTAGTTACGAGCAGTACTTC

v_call: TRBV30
d_call: TRBD2
j_call: TRBJ2-3
clone_size: few
cdr3_aa: CAWSITTSGRSDTQYF
cdr3_nt: TGTGCCTGGAGTATCACGACTAGCGGGAGGTCAGATACGCAGTATTTT